These 25 T cell receptor beta chains were all obtained from the same sample, sequenced in a study of cytomegalovirus exposure and HLA in healthy donors (dated by TCRdb to the late 2010s). The library was built by means of the immunoSEQ multiplex PCR assay. Imported from immuneACCESS, the table was reduced by TCRdb to in-frame sequences with V and J called. These copies leave out some clones; in studies compared against another copy, an unresolved V gene accounts for under half, and the cause of the remainder is not known. This sample is represented by 150,000 to 170,000 clones; roughly 84% of them were singletons. The ten largest clones add up to 2% to 2.5% of the sample. Sequencing was carried out using PBMCs. Receptors originate from a human donor in good health.

The rearrangement joins TRBV25-1 to TRBJ1-1, with 7 bases aligning to TRBD1. Germline V gives CDR1 MGHDK, CDR2 SYGVNS. The V and J ends lost 3 bases and 2 bases, in that order; junction bases with no gene match: 9. The CDR3 is 16 residues long. In DNA, the CDR3 is TGTGCCAGCAGTGACCCACAGACAGGGAGTAACACTGAAGCTTTCTTT. Protein sequence: CASSDPQTGSNTEAFF.

About this clone itself: A junction boundary mismatches the germline segment, possibly from a read error. The rearrangement links TRBV6-5 to TRBJ1-2; possibly TRBD1 for D (5 bases). In germline, CDR1 is MNHEY, CDR2 SVGAGI. This CDR3 is built from 11 residues. CDR3 DNA: TGTGCCAGTAAAAGGCCCCACGGCGACAGATTC. Its translation: CASKRPHGDRF.

The chain employs TRBV2 and TRBJ2-1; 9 bases agree with TRBD1. Germline V gene sequence: CDR1 SNHLY, CDR2 FYNNEI. The V segment lost 10 bases and the J segment 5 bases; nucleotides outside the gene matches: 6. CDR3 length equals 13 residues. CDR3 coding DNA: TGTGCCACCGACAGGGGGGTCAACAATGAGCAGTTCTTC. Translation: CATDRGVNNEQFF.

The rearrangement joins TRBV27 to TRBJ2-1; D unclear. Trimming left V 0 bases short and J 5 bases short, with 8 bases between. The germline V gene has CDR1 MNHEY and CDR2 SMNVEV (reference sequence). The CDR3 consists of 14 residues. For the CDR3, the DNA is TGTGCCAGCAGTTTATCTTTAAACAACAATGAGCAGTTCTTC. Amino acids: CASSLSLNNNEQFF.

This chain connects TRBV5-4 to TRBJ2-1; 11 bases agree with TRBD2. Germline V gene data show CDR1 as SGHNT and CDR2 as YYREEE (reference sequence). This CDR3 spans 15 amino acids. V dropped 4 bases and J dropped 5; count of bases not matched to a gene: 5. The CDR3 nucleotides read TGTGCCAGCAGCCTAGCGGGAGGTAAGGACAATGAGCAGTTCTTC. Translated: CASSLAGGKDNEQFF.

This clone was observed a handful of times. The genes are TRBV5-4 and TRBJ1-4; weak D call: TRBD1 (5 bases). Looked up from germline, CDR1 is SGHNT and CDR2 is YYREEE (reference sequence). Trimming left V 2 bases short and J 8 bases short, with 7 bases between. This CDR3 contains 12 residues. The DNA of the CDR3 is TGTGCCAGCAGCTTAAGGGGAGAAAAACTGTTTTTT. It specifies CASSLRGEKLFF.

With respect to this clone: An end of the junction differs from the germline gene, which may be a read error. The chain recombines TRBV11-1 with TRBJ2-1; TRBD2 matches at 8 bases. Germline V gene lookup returns CDR1 SGHAT and CDR2 FQDESV (reference sequence). This CDR3 spans 12 amino acids. CDR3 sequence (DNA): TGTGCCAGCAGCTTACGAGCGGGAGAAGCGCTCTTC. Translated, it gives CASSLRAGEALF. The entire variable domain, with the rest obtained from reference TRBV11-1 and TRBJ2-1, is as follows: EAEVAQSPRYKITEKSQAVAFWCDPISGHATLYWYRQILGQGPELLVQFQDESVVDDSQLPKDRFSAERLKGVDSTLKIQPAELGDSAMYLCASSLRAGEALFGPGTRLTVL.

This rearrangement joins TRBV4-3 to TRBJ2-7; TRBD1 agrees at 9 bases. The trim removed 4 bases at V and 2 bases at J, leaving 12 bases unmatched. This CDR3 has 17 residues. Germline assignment: CDR1 LGHNA and CDR2 YSLEER. DNA for the CDR3: TGCGCCAGCAGCCCCCTTTATTGGGGACAGGGTCCCTACGAGCAGTACTTC. It translates to CASSPLYWGQGPYEQYF.

The gene calls are TRBV2 and TRBJ2-1; 7 bases line up with TRBD1. The CDR3 is 13 residues long. Germline V lookup: CDR1 SNHLY, CDR2 FYNNEI. V shed 6 bases, J shed 5 bases, and the junction held 4 bases outside the gene matches. CDR3 DNA: TGTGCCAGCAGGGGGGACAGAAACAATGAGCAGTTCTTC. Encoded protein: CASRGDRNNEQFF.

The chain combines TRBV6-5 with TRBJ1-3; D is ambiguous. V was clipped by 2 bases and J by 0 bases, with 8 bases between them. Germline assignment: CDR1 MNHEY and CDR2 SVGAGI. This CDR3 spans 15 amino acids. The CDR3 DNA reads as TGTGCCAGCAGTTACCAAGCCGTCTCTGGAAACACCATATATTTT. Amino acids: CASSYQAVSGNTIYF.

The chain recombines TRBV27 with TRBJ2-7, with 7 bases identical to TRBD2. The ends lost 2 bases at V and 5 bases at J; junction bases unmatched: 6. From germline, CDR1 is MNHEY and CDR2 SMNVEV (reference sequence). CDR3 length: 14 residues. The CDR3 protein is CASSLAGATDEQYF. The CDR3, as DNA: TGTGCCAGCAGTTTAGCGGGAGCGACAGACGAGCAGTACTTC.

The chain couples TRBV19 to TRBJ2-1; 12 bases map to TRBD2. Germline trimming cut 6 bases from V and 2 bases from J; bases unmatched to any gene: 5. Germline CDR1 and CDR2: LNHDA and SQIVND (reference sequence). This CDR3 is 16 amino acids long. CDR3 amino acids: CASSLTSGGPYNEQFF. DNA for the CDR3: TGTGCCAGTAGCTTGACTAGCGGGGGACCCTACAATGAGCAGTTCTTC.

The V and J genes are TRBV28 and TRBJ1-5; D may be TRBD1 (6 bases). CDR1 MDHEN and CDR2 SYDVKM come from the germline V gene. V was cut by 5 bases and J by 1 base, with 24 bases left in between. This CDR3 comprises 19 residues. The CDR3 sequence is CASSTLGEGRGTSNQPQHF. The CDR3 nucleotides read TGTGCCAGCAGTACCCTAGGGGAGGGGAGGGGGACGAGCAATCAGCCCCAGCATTTT.

The chain employs TRBV6-5 and TRBJ1-1; D is uncertain. CDR1 and CDR2 from the germline V gene are MNHEY and SVGAGI. The length of the CDR3 is 12 residues. V lost 7 bases and J 0 bases, leaving 6 bases between the germline ends. CDR3 nucleotide sequence: TGTGCCAGCAAACACGTGAACACTGAAGCTTTCTTT. As protein: CASKHVNTEAFF.

A single count supports this clone. The genes are TRBV28 and TRBJ1-4; TRBD1 might be the D (5 bases). The CDR3 is made up of 14 amino acids. V was trimmed by 2 bases and J by 6 bases, leaving 10 bases between them. Germline V lookup: CDR1 MDHEN, CDR2 SYDVKM. The CDR3 sequence is CASSLAGGDEKLFF. The CDR3 nucleotides read TGTGCCAGCAGTTTAGCGGGGGGGGATGAAAAACTGTTTTTT.

The chain employs TRBV6-6 and TRBJ2-7; 9 bases align to TRBD1. The germline gives CDR1 MNHNY, CDR2 SVGAGI (reference sequence). The CDR3 totals 16 residues. Unmatched junction bases numbered 13, after V lost 3 bases and J lost 7 bases. CDR3 sequence reads: CASSYKTGTGIREQYF. Here the CDR3 DNA reads TGTGCCAGCAGTTATAAAACCGGGACAGGGATTCGGGAGCAGTACTTC.

Only a few counts were recorded for this clone. This rearrangement joins TRBV27 to TRBJ1-1; no clear D. Trimming pared 3 bases from V and 5 bases from J, leaving 13 bases between. Germline V gives CDR1 MNHEY, CDR2 SMNVEV (reference sequence). There are 14 residues in the CDR3. CDR3 loop: CASSFSRAGTEAFF. CDR3 nucleotides: TGTGCCAGCAGTTTCTCTCGGGCGGGGACTGAAGCTTTCTTT.

The chain has TRBV10-3 and TRBJ1-1, with unresolved D. Looked up from germline, CDR1 is ENHRY and CDR2 is SYGVKD. V lost 3 bases and J 3 bases, leaving 14 bases between the germline ends. The CDR3 runs to 15 residues. The CDR3 DNA is TGTGCCATCAGTGACCCCGCCGGAGGAGACACTGAAGCTTTCTTT. Protein sequence: CAISDPAGGDTEAFF.

The chain combines TRBV5-1 with TRBJ1-5; 7 bases agree with TRBD1. The CDR3 is 15 residues long. Germline CDR1 reads SGHRS; CDR2 reads YFSETQ. The junction had 1 base not matched to a gene; V was cut back by 0 bases and J by 1 base. This CDR3 reads CASSLGDSSNQPQHF. CDR3 bases: TGCGCCAGCAGCTTGGGGGACAGCAGCAATCAGCCCCAGCATTTT.

The chain has TRBV2 and TRBJ1-4; D gene uncertain. Trimming shortened V by 6 bases and J by 5 bases, and 4 bases separated the two germline ends. Germline CDR1 reads SNHLY; CDR2 reads FYNNEI. The CDR3 consists of 11 residues. The CDR3 protein is CASSGNEKLFF. DNA of the CDR3: TGTGCCAGCAGCGGGAATGAAAAACTGTTTTTT.

The chain is built from TRBV7-2 and TRBJ1-2; the D gene is possibly TRBD1 (5 bases). Germline assignment: CDR1 SGHTA and CDR2 FQGNSA. The CDR3 contains 15 residues. V lost 5 bases and J 2 bases, leaving 15 bases between the germline ends. The CDR3 region is CASSRSLTENYGYTF. In DNA, the CDR3 is TGTGCCAGCAGCCGTTCCCTGACAGAGAACTATGGCTACACCTTC.

V is TRBV13 and J is TRBJ2-7; the D is unclear. The germline V gene has CDR1 PRHDT and CDR2 FYEKMQ (reference sequence). The CDR3 runs 15 residues. Trimming stripped 5 bases from V and 2 bases from J, with 16 bases between. The CDR3 bases are TGTGCCAGCAGCCTCAGTATGGGCAGAGCCTACGAGCAGTACTTC. Encoded protein: CASSLSMGRAYEQYF.

The chain employs TRBV7-9 and TRBJ1-2; D perhaps matches TRBD1 (5 bases). The CDR3 is 14 amino acids. Trimming removed 3 bases from V and 6 bases from J, with 14 bases in between. From germline, CDR1 is SEHNR and CDR2 FQNEAQ (reference sequence). CDR3 DNA sequence: TGTGCCAGCAGCTTTTTGGGGGGGATACATGGCTACACCTTC. It translates to CASSFLGGIHGYTF.

The chain couples TRBV19 to TRBJ2-1; 8 bases are shared with TRBD2. Trimming cost V 4 bases and J 4 bases; bases outside gene matches: 6. Germline V gene lookup returns CDR1 LNHDA and CDR2 SQIVND (reference sequence). This CDR3 spans 15 amino acids. In DNA, the CDR3 is TGTGCCAGTAGTAAGACGGGAGGGGGGTACAATGAGCAGTTCTTC. Translation: CASSKTGGGYNEQFF.

This chain uses TRBV6-5 with TRBJ2-7; TRBD1 might be the D (6 bases). V lost 2 bases, J lost 5 bases, and 13 bases lay in between. Germline V CDR1 and CDR2: MNHEY, SVGAGI. CDR3 length equals 14 residues. The CDR3 loop reads CASSYEVRGHEQYF. In DNA, the CDR3 is TGTGCCAGCAGTTACGAGGTCAGGGGACACGAGCAGTACTTC.